This T cell receptor (beta chain) was captured by sequencing in a study of cytomegalovirus exposure and HLA in healthy donors. Study as a whole: Genotyping of 300 to 450 donors showed that about 83% belonged to the Caucasian-associated ancestry cluster.

60 Vbeta and 13 Jbeta primers were used in PCR. Profiling relied on immunoSEQ multiplex PCR, and the TCRdb table lists in-frame clones only, not all of them. Seen here are 75,000 to 90,000 clones, 60% to 85% observed once, and the top ten hold about 5.5%. Every donor was a healthy person donating bone marrow. The CDR3 is 18 residues long. Germline V gene lookup returns CDR1 SEHNR and CDR2 FQNEAQ (reference sequence). V was pared by 5 bases and J by 5 bases, with 25 bases between. The sequence was collected from a male donor in good health and CMV-seropositive. Sample: PBMCs. The chain joins TRBV7-9 to TRBJ2-1, with D maybe TRBD1 (5 bases). Here the CDR3 reads CASSPTPTSGLGNNEQFF. As DNA, the CDR3 is TGTGCCAGCAGCCCCACGCCAACCTCAGGGTTAGGAAACAATGAGCAGTTCTTC.